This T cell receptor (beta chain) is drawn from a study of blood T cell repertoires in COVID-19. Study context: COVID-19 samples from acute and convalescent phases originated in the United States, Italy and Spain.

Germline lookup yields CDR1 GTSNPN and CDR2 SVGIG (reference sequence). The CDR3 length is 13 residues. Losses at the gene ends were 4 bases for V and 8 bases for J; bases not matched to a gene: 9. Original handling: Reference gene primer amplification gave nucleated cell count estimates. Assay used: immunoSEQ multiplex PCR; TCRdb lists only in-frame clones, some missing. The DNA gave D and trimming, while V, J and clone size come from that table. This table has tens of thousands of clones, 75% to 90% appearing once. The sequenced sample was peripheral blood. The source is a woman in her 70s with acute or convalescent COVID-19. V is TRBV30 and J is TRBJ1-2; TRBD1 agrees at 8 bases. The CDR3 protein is CAWKIGQGDGYTF. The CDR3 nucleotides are TGTGCCTGGAAAATTGGACAGGGAGACGGCTACACCTTC.